This record looks at one T cell receptor (beta chain) sequence and its context. The antigen is unknown. Trimming pared 4 bases from V and 3 bases from J, leaving 13 bases between. CDR3 length: 14 amino acids. Germline loops: CDR1 MNHEY, CDR2 SMNVEV (reference sequence). Per-sample assaying covered roughly 100,000 TCR templates. The assay was immunoSEQ multiplex PCR, and TCRdb's table has in-frame clones only and misses some. The sample records around 120,000 clones, roughly 94% being singletons. The data were taken from a study of siplizumab effects on memory and regulatory T cells. Overall study findings and caveats: Fewer alloreactive sequences mapped to unstimulated CD4+ memory cells under siplizumab. Apparently key alloresponse contributors, naive T cells also seemed more diverse than memory cells. With siplizumab, Treg-derived clones averaged around 70% of mappable alloreactive CD4+ clones, versus about 25% in controls.

Sequencing was done on a sample of non-Treg CD4+ T cells sorted from blood. The TCR originated in a human donor in good health. The V call is TRBV27, the J call TRBJ2-7; no clear D gene. This CDR3 is CASSSPVRIYEQYF. The DNA of the CDR3 is TGTGCCAGCAGTTCCCCCGTGCGAATCTACGAGCAGTACTTC.